The 20 T cell receptor beta chains below come from one sample, sequenced in a study of shared clonotypes between healthy human individuals. TCRdb's table, derived via immunoSEQ multiplex PCR, lists solely in-frame clones and lacks some. Of roughly 1,000,000 clones listed, around 82% are singletons. The source material was memory CD4+ T cells from PBMCs. Indicated subset: CD45RA-negative fraction. Every receptor here comes from a man younger than 35 in good health. Some clones in this sample may be carry-over from other donors' samples.

The CDR3 DNA reads TGCGCCAGCAGCCAAGAACAGGGGCTAGGCGGAAACACCATATATTTT. Its protein is CASSQEQGLGGNTIYF. This chain uses TRBV4-1 with TRBJ1-3; 7 bases agree with TRBD1. The J segment lost 4 bases and the V segment lost 0 bases, leaving 6 bases of the junction unmatched. CDR3 length equals 16 residues. CDR1 is MGHRA, CDR2 YSYEKL, per germline.

In this sample, this clone turned up a few times. Written as DNA, the CDR3 is TGTGCCAGCTCAAGTTTTAACACCGGGGAGCTGTTTTTT. This encodes CASSSFNTGELFF. V gene TRBV18 combines with J gene TRBJ2-2; D ambiguous. Between the trimmed V and J ends, which lost 5 bases and 2 bases, there was a span of 6 bases. Germline CDR1 reads KGHSH; CDR2 reads LQKENI. The CDR3 is made up of 13 amino acids. Looking up the rest from reference TRBV18 and TRBJ2-2 gives the full variable domain: NAGVMQNPRHLVRRRGQEARLRCSPMKGHSHVYWYRQLPEEGLKFMVYLQKENIIDESGMPKERFSAEFPKEGPSILRIQQVVRGDSAAYFCASSSFNTGELFFGEGSRLTVL.

V usage is TRBV9 and J usage is TRBJ2-5; possibly TRBD2 for D (5 bases). The V and J ends lost 0 bases and 2 bases respectively, with 20 bases between them. The CDR3 consists of 18 residues. Per the germline V gene, CDR1 is SGDLS and CDR2 is YYNGEE. For the CDR3, the DNA is TGTGCCAGCAGCGTAGGGTACGGGATTGTCGCTTCTCAAGAGACCCAGTACTTC. Translated: CASSVGYGIVASQETQYF.

The CDR3 region has the DNA TGTGCCAGCGTCTTCGGGGGAGCCGGTATAGGAGCTTTCTTT. Encoded protein: CASVFGGAGIGAFF. V is TRBV6-1 and J is TRBJ1-1; possibly TRBD1 for D (5 bases). The V gene lost 8 bases and the J gene lost 10 bases, with 23 bases spanning the gap. The length of the CDR3 is 14 residues. Germline V CDR1 and CDR2: MNHNS, SASEGT.

This clone appeared once. Other DNA sequences in the sample encode the same CDR3. The rearrangement uses TRBV18 and TRBJ2-5; D gene uncertain. CDR3 size: 13 residues. V lost 3 bases, J lost 4 bases, and 9 bases lay in between. Germline values: CDR1 KGHSH, CDR2 LQKENI. CDR3 sequence reads: CASSPIGGETQYF. In DNA, the CDR3 is TGTGCCAGCTCACCCATAGGCGGAGAGACCCAGTACTTC.

V is TRBV5-6 and J is TRBJ2-2; D unclear. Trimming removed 2 bases from V and 4 bases from J, with 6 bases in between. CDR3 size: 13 residues. Per the germline V gene, CDR1 is SGHDT and CDR2 is YYEEEE. CDR3 DNA: TGTGCCAGCAGCTTTGTATTCACCGGGGAGCTGTTTTTT. This gives the protein CASSFVFTGELFF.

The chain has TRBV28 and TRBJ2-2; 8 bases fit TRBD1. The CDR3 runs 14 residues. Germline V lookup: CDR1 MDHEN, CDR2 SYDVKM. After removal of 6 bases from V and 6 bases from J, the junction contained 6 bases not matched to a gene. As DNA, the CDR3 is TGTGCCAGCAGCCGGACAGGGATCCCCGGGGAGCTGTTTTTT. This gives the protein CASSRTGIPGELFF.

The chain combines TRBV19 with TRBJ1-1, with D tentatively TRBD1 (5 bases). Trimming removed 4 bases at V and 3 bases at J, with 9 bases between. The V gene's germline CDR1 is LNHDA and CDR2 SQIVND (reference sequence). CDR3 length equals 13 residues. CDR3 sequence reads: CASSNLGDTEAFF. CDR3 sequence (DNA): TGTGCCAGTAGTAATTTGGGGGACACTGAAGCTTTCTTT.

The V gene is TRBV9, the J gene TRBJ2-3; tentatively, D is TRBD2 (7 bases). CDR3 length: 17 amino acids. Trimming pared 0 bases from V and 2 bases from J, leaving 16 bases between. Germline-derived CDR1 and CDR2 are SGDLS and YYNGEE. CDR3: CASSVGGGSGTTDTQYF. CDR3 nucleotide sequence: TGTGCCAGCAGCGTAGGAGGGGGAAGCGGGACCACAGATACGCAGTATTTT.

The chain couples TRBV10-3 to TRBJ2-1; 9 bases agree with TRBD1. The CDR3 spans 15 residues. In germline, CDR1 is ENHRY, CDR2 SYGVKD. Trimming took 6 bases from V and 3 from J; bases not matched to a gene: 6. In DNA, the CDR3 is TGTGCCATCAGGATGCTGGGACAGGGCTACAATGAGCAGTTCTTC. It codes for CAIRMLGQGYNEQFF.

This rearrangement joins TRBV2 to TRBJ2-1; TRBD1 matches at 7 bases. Germline CDR1 is SNHLY and CDR2 is FYNNEI. V was clipped by 3 bases and J by 0 bases; unmatched bases: 11. CDR3 length: 18 amino acids. CDR3 in DNA: TGTGCCAGCAGTGACAGTAATTACGGACAGGCCTCCTACAATGAGCAGTTCTTC. Protein: CASSDSNYGQASYNEQFF.

The CDR3 protein is CASSPGGGEKLFF. CDR3 nucleotide sequence: TGTGCCAGCAGCCCCGGGGGCGGGGAAAAACTGTTTTTT. The chain employs TRBV7-8 and TRBJ1-4, with D possibly matching TRBD1 (6 bases). The CDR3 runs to 13 residues. Per germline, CDR1 SGHVS and CDR2 FQNEAQ. The V gene lost 5 bases and the J gene lost 8 bases, with 12 bases spanning the gap.

The rearrangement uses TRBV4-2 and TRBJ2-3; D not certain. This CDR3 spans 14 amino acids. V dropped 0 bases and J dropped 5 bases, with 9 bases sitting between them. CDR1 and CDR2 from the germline V gene are LGHNA and YNFKEQ. This CDR3 is CASSQDRLRDTQYF. The CDR3 DNA reads TGTGCCAGCAGCCAAGATCGTCTAAGAGATACGCAGTATTTT.

The chain carries TRBV18 and TRBJ2-1; 11 bases agree with TRBD1. J lost 10 bases, V lost 3 bases, and 20 bases had no gene match. The germline CDR1 and CDR2 sequences are KGHSH and LQKENI. The CDR3 has 19 amino acids. CDR3 protein: CASSPRTGGGGGTKGEQFF. CDR3 sequence (DNA): TGTGCCAGCTCACCCAGGACAGGGGGCGGAGGAGGCACCAAAGGGGAGCAGTTCTTC.

The chain recombines TRBV28 with TRBJ1-5, with 7 nucleotides matching TRBD1. This CDR3 has 16 amino acids. Germline CDR1 is MDHEN and CDR2 is SYDVKM. The V gene end was trimmed by 5 bases and the J gene end by 5 bases; junction bases not matched to a gene: 12. CDR3 loop: CASSPGRQGYDQPQHF. The DNA for the CDR3 is TGTGCCAGCAGTCCCGGGCGACAGGGCTACGATCAGCCCCAGCATTTT.

This clone occurred once. This chain joins TRBV5-1 and TRBJ2-5, with D maybe TRBD1 (6 bases). The end of the DNA is better explained by TRBJ2-7, so the J call may be wrong. Germline V gene data show CDR1 as SGHRS and CDR2 as YFSETQ. The CDR3 has 12 residues. The CDR3 DNA is TGCGCCACCAAGCTTGAGGGGGACGAGCAGTACTTC. Translated: CATKLEGDEQYF.

The count of this clone is one. The rearrangement uses TRBV5-1 and TRBJ1-2; no definite D call. Germline V gene lookup returns CDR1 SGHRS and CDR2 YFSETQ. This CDR3 spans 12 amino acids. V lost 1 base and J 3 bases, leaving 4 bases between the germline ends. CDR3 loop: CASSLPDYGYTF. The CDR3 DNA reads TGCGCCAGCAGCTTGCCGGACTATGGCTACACCTTC.

This chain connects TRBV28 to TRBJ2-1; 10 bases are a match to TRBD2. V shed 3 bases and J 7 bases; nucleotides not matched to a gene: 3. Germline V gives CDR1 MDHEN, CDR2 SYDVKM. The CDR3 sequence is 14 residues long. CDR3 region: CASSLSSGRNEQFF. CDR3 sequence (DNA): TGTGCCAGCAGTTTGAGTAGCGGGAGGAATGAGCAGTTCTTC.

The gene calls are TRBV7-2 and TRBJ2-5; D is perhaps TRBD1 (6 bases). Germline loops: CDR1 SGHTA, CDR2 FQGNSA. CDR3 length: 13 amino acids. V lost 5 bases to trimming and J lost 8 bases, with 15 bases between them. The chain's CDR3 is CASSLNLQGTQYF. The CDR3 coding sequence is TGTGCCAGCAGCCTCAACTTACAGGGAACCCAGTACTTC.

V usage is TRBV10-3 and J usage is TRBJ1-5; TRBD1 might be the D (6 bases). Germline V lookup: CDR1 ENHRY, CDR2 SYGVKD. This CDR3 is 17 amino acids long. Trimming pared 3 bases from V and 3 bases from J, leaving 18 bases between. The CDR3 is CAISDVTSGAANQPQHF. Written as DNA, the CDR3 is TGTGCCATCAGTGATGTTACATCGGGGGCGGCCAATCAGCCCCAGCATTTT.